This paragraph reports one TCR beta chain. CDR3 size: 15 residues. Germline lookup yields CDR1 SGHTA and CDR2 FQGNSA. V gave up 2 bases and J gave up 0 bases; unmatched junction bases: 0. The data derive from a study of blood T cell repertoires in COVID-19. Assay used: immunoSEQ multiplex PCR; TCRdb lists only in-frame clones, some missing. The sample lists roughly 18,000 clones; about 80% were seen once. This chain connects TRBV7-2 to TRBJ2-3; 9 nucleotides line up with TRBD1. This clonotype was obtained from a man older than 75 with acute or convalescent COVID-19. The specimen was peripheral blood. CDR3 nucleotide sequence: TGTGCCAGCAGCTTAACAGGGGGCAGCACAGATACGCAGTATTTT. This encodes CASSLTGGSTDTQYF.